The present T cell receptor beta chain was sequenced within a study of cytomegalovirus exposure and HLA in healthy donors. 13 Jbeta primers and 60 Vbeta primers were used for the PCR. Repertoires were generated with immunoSEQ multiplex PCR, while TCRdb's copy carries only in-frame clones and drops some. The sample lists some 150,000 clones, 75% to 85% seen once, with approximately 2.4% in the top ten. After removal of 6 bases from V and 9 bases from J, the junction contained 11 bases not matched to a gene. CDR3 size: 15 residues. Per germline, CDR1 MDHEN and CDR2 SYDVKM. V gene TRBV28 combines with J gene TRBJ1-6; TRBD1 matches at 7 bases. This TCR derives from a woman between 50 and 59 years old in good health and CMV-seronegative. The sample consisted of PBMCs. The CDR3 DNA follows: TGTGCCAGCAGACTACAGGGGATAGGGATTTCACCCCTCCACTTT. Translated, it gives CASRLQGIGISPLHF.